This TCR beta chain was documented in a study of PD-1 blockade in classical Hodgkin lymphoma. Brentuximab vedotin exposure varied among the patients, all of whom had relapsed after autologous stem cell transplantation. Best outcomes ranged across complete response, partial response and progressive disease. The assay was immunoSEQ multiplex PCR, and TCRdb's table has in-frame clones only and misses some. In the table there are roughly 23,000 clones, about 71% of which are singletons. CDR1 and CDR2 (germline): SEHNR, FQNEAQ (reference sequence). The CDR3 is made up of 13 amino acids. The germline V and J ends were trimmed by 5 bases and 4 bases, with 11 bases remaining between them.

The origin of this receptor is a human donor with classical Hodgkin lymphoma. The sequenced sample was peripheral blood mononuclear cells (PBMCs), obtained at baseline. The rearrangement uses TRBV7-9 and TRBJ2-5; no reliable D call. The DNA of the CDR3 is TGTGCCAGCAGCGAAAGGGTCGGAGAGACCCAGTACTTC. Translation gives CASSERVGETQYF.